This T cell receptor beta chain was retrieved from a study of cytomegalovirus exposure and HLA in healthy donors. For the study at large: A previous analysis identified 100 million or so unique TCR beta sequences derived from some 170 million T cells. Notes on the study in general: In all likelihood, a cluster of highly shared sequence variants was a sequencing artifact. A list of 150 to 200 TCR beta chains associated with cytomegalovirus was given.

A remark on this clone: Antigen unknown.

Trimming pared 2 bases from V and 0 bases from J, leaving 9 bases between. Germline values: CDR1 SGHRS, CDR2 YFSETQ. This CDR3 has 15 residues. 13 Jbeta primers and 60 Vbeta primers were used for the PCR. Repertoires were generated with immunoSEQ multiplex PCR, while TCRdb's copy carries only in-frame clones and drops some. The table records around 99,000 clones, roughly 63% of them present only once. The sequenced material came from PBMCs. This clonotype was sampled from a woman between 25 and 40 years old in good health and CMV-seronegative. The chain has TRBV5-1 and TRBJ1-5; D possibly corresponds to TRBD1 (6 bases). The DNA for the CDR3 is TGCGCCAGCAGCTTTTCAGGGGTTAGCAATCAGCCCCAGCATTTT. It codes for CASSFSGVSNQPQHF.